This T cell receptor (beta chain) was sequenced during a study of beta chain features in type 1 diabetes. Study findings and constraints: Moderate but significant shortening of TCRB CDR3s was recorded in all four CD4+ subsets from Type 1 diabetes patients. Naive, central memory and regulatory TCRB repertoires appeared more similar among patients than healthy donors.

Expressed TCRB transcripts got sequenced, as all isolated RNA was reverse transcribed. Roughly 3.4 million reads were obtained on average from naive, central memory and regulatory T cell samples. Sequencing was performed with immunoSEQ multiplex PCR; in TCRdb, only in-frame clones are kept and a portion is missing. The table includes approximately 280,000 clones, 14% to 15% detected once. This CDR3 is built from 16 residues. With V trimmed by 3 bases and J by 11 bases, 9 bases remained unmatched. Germline V gene data show CDR1 as LNHNV and CDR2 as YYDKDF (reference sequence). On this clone itself: Its antigen is undetermined.

Material: naive CD4+ T cells from blood. The sequence was obtained from a man younger than 30 with type 1 diabetes. The chain couples TRBV15 to TRBJ2-2; 13 positions agree with TRBD2. The CDR3 sequence: CATSSGTSGDRRELFF. CDR3 coding DNA: TGTGCCACCAGCAGTGGGACTAGCGGGGACCGAAGAGAGCTGTTTTTT.